What follows are 19 T cell receptor beta chains derived from one specimen sequenced in a study of blood T cell repertoires in COVID-19 (dated by TCRdb to 2018 to 2020). Library prep was done by the immunoSEQ multiplex PCR assay. TCRdb took over this immuneACCESS table, retaining in-frame rearrangements with V and J assigned. Such tables are incomplete; in checked studies, under half of the missing clones stem from an unresolved V gene, and the remainder is unexplained. This sample has roughly 300,000 clones in its table, and over 75% of those were observed once. Of the sample, approximately 8.1% falls within the top ten clones. The specimen was peripheral blood. Every receptor here comes from a woman between 50 and 59 years old who had recovered from COVID-19.

V and J are TRBV5-6 and TRBJ1-1; tentatively, D is TRBD1 (5 bases). This CDR3 contains 16 residues. Germline V gene sequence: CDR1 SGHDT, CDR2 YYEEEE. V shed 3 bases and J shed 0 bases, with 15 bases lying between them. The CDR3 DNA reads as TGTGCCAGCAGCTCCCTAAACAGGCCAATGAACACTGAAGCTTTCTTT. The encoded protein is CASSSLNRPMNTEAFF.

This chain joins TRBV5-1 and TRBJ2-1, with a tentative D call TRBD2 (6 bases). Trimming left V 0 bases short and J 8 bases short, with 15 bases between. The length of the CDR3 is 15 residues. The germline gives CDR1 SGHRS, CDR2 YFSETQ. CDR3 in amino acids: CASSLEPGLGDEQFF. In DNA, the CDR3 is TGCGCCAGCAGCTTGGAGCCGGGACTGGGGGATGAGCAGTTCTTC.

This clone was seen just once. The rearrangement links TRBV6-5 to TRBJ1-5; D is perhaps TRBD1 (6 bases). This CDR3 has 15 residues. V lost 4 bases and J 7 bases, leaving 17 bases between the germline ends. CDR1 and CDR2 from the germline V gene are MNHEY and SVGAGI. In nucleotides, the CDR3 is TGTGCCAGCAGTTTTGTCGTGGGGGGGCTACAGCCCCAGCATTTT. This sequence encodes CASSFVVGGLQPQHF.

CDR3 in DNA: TGTGCCAGCAGCCGGGGCTTGGCCACCTACGAGCAGTACTTC. It codes for CASSRGLATYEQYF. This chain links TRBV4-2 with TRBJ2-7; possibly TRBD1 for D (5 bases). V was shortened by 4 bases and J by 2 bases, with 12 bases between the two germline ends. The CDR3 length is 14 residues. Per germline, CDR1 LGHNA and CDR2 YNFKEQ.

The CDR3 loop is CSAGTKPYRHF. The CDR3 bases are TGCAGTGCTGGGACTAAGCCCTACAGGCATTTT. The V call is TRBV20-1, the J call TRBJ1-5, with a possible D match to TRBD1 (5 bases). This CDR3 region has 11 residues. Trimming took 5 bases from V and 15 from J, leaving 17 bases between them. Germline V lookup: CDR1 DFQATT, CDR2 SNEGSKA (reference sequence).

The V and J genes are TRBV29-1 and TRBJ2-4, with 7 nucleotides matching TRBD1. CDR3 length: 11 residues. Looked up from germline, CDR1 is SQVTM and CDR2 is ANQGSEA. V was clipped by 5 bases and J by 6 bases; unmatched bases: 1. CDR3 region: CSVSGGNIQYF. The CDR3 DNA follows: TGCAGCGTTTCAGGGGGAAACATTCAGTACTTC. The full variable domain, completed using reference TRBV29-1 and TRBJ2-4, is SAVISQKPSRDICQRGTSLTIQCQVDSQVTMMFWYRQQPGQSLTLIATANQGSEATYESGFVIDKFPISRPNLTFSTLTVSNMSPEDSSIYLCSVSGGNIQYFGAGTRLSVL.

This chain uses TRBV27 with TRBJ2-1, with 8 bases lining up with TRBD2. The germline gives CDR1 MNHEY, CDR2 SMNVEV (reference sequence). The V segment lost 3 bases and the J segment 7 bases; nucleotides outside the gene matches: 8. The CDR3 length is 15 residues. The CDR3 loop is CASSFSAGAGNEQFF. Here the CDR3 DNA reads TGTGCCAGCAGTTTCTCAGCGGGAGCCGGGAATGAGCAGTTCTTC.

This clone appeared a single time. This CDR3 is CASSEPLAGDTQYF. CDR3 nucleotide sequence: TGTGCCAGCAGTGAGCCCCTAGCGGGAGATACGCAGTATTTT. The chain carries TRBV6-1 and TRBJ2-3, with 8 bases lining up with TRBD2. Germline V lookup: CDR1 MNHNS, CDR2 SASEGT. The ends lost 3 bases at V and 5 bases at J; junction bases unmatched: 4. The CDR3 is made up of 14 amino acids.

The chain recombines TRBV19 with TRBJ2-6, with TRBD2 matching over 9 bases. The CDR3 covers 18 residues. V gave up 9 bases and J gave up 4 bases; unmatched junction bases: 16. Germline CDR1 is LNHDA and CDR2 is SQIVND (reference sequence). CDR3 amino acids: CARESGGRPPAGANVLTF. CDR3 DNA sequence: TGTGCCAGAGAAAGCGGGGGGCGTCCCCCAGCCGGGGCCAACGTCCTGACTTTC.

This clone was counted ten times or more. This same CDR3 is encoded by further DNA sequences in the sample. The J gene is TRBJ1-2, the V gene TRBV6-5; no reliable D call. CDR1 and CDR2 (germline): MNHEY, SVGAGI. CDR3 length: 12 residues. V lost 10 bases to trimming and J lost 0 bases, with 9 bases between them. The CDR3 region is CATKGANYGYTF. CDR3 bases: TGTGCCACAAAAGGAGCTAACTATGGCTACACCTTC.

The chain combines TRBV4-2 with TRBJ2-5; D might be TRBD2 (6 bases). This CDR3 contains 16 residues. Germline CDR1 is LGHNA and CDR2 is YNFKEQ. The germline V and J ends were trimmed by 1 base and 2 bases, with 14 bases remaining between them. The CDR3 coding sequence is TGTGCCAGCAGCCAAGCTCAGCGGGTGCCGCAAGAGACCCAGTACTTC. It codes for CASSQAQRVPQETQYF.

Written as DNA, the CDR3 is TGTGCCAGCAGTTGGGGGACAGGGTCCTACGAGCAGTACTTC. This codes for CASSWGTGSYEQYF. This chain joins TRBV28 and TRBJ2-7; 9 bases align to TRBD1. The CDR3 is 14 residues long. Germline CDR1 and CDR2: MDHEN and SYDVKM. Germline trimming cut 4 bases from V and 1 base from J; bases unmatched to any gene: 2.

The chain employs TRBV30 and TRBJ1-4; 9 nucleotides match TRBD1. J was trimmed by 10 bases and V by 1 base; bases with no gene match: 7. Germline CDR1 GTSNPN, CDR2 SVGIG (reference sequence). CDR3 length: 14 residues. CDR3 in DNA: TGTGCCTGGAGTGGAACAGGGGGCCAGGGAAAACTGTTTTTT. Translated, it gives CAWSGTGGQGKLFF.

The CDR3 loop reads CAISVGQGRGTEAFF. CDR3 nucleotides: TGTGCCATCAGTGTCGGGCAGGGGCGAGGTACTGAAGCTTTCTTT. This rearrangement joins TRBV10-3 to TRBJ1-1; possible D gene TRBD1, 6 bases. The CDR3 spans 15 residues. Germline V gene data show CDR1 as ENHRY and CDR2 as SYGVKD. Trimming removed 4 bases from V and 5 bases from J, with 17 bases in between.

This clone was detected only a few times. This sequence joins TRBV2 and TRBJ1-4; the D is unclear. This CDR3 is built from 14 residues. Germline CDR1 reads SNHLY; CDR2 reads FYNNEI. Trimming left V 4 bases short and J 8 bases short, with 14 bases between. CDR3 sequence: CASSVEGTVEKLFF. In nucleotides, the CDR3 is TGTGCCAGCAGTGTAGAGGGAACAGTCGAAAAACTGTTTTTT.

This clone was seen only once. V gene TRBV7-2 combines with J gene TRBJ1-2; TRBD1 is a possible D gene (6 bases). The V gene's germline CDR1 is SGHTA and CDR2 FQGNSA. The CDR3 loop spans 14 amino acids. Trimming cost V 4 bases and J 4 bases, with 13 bases left between them. This CDR3 is CASSSSRGSYGYTF. The CDR3 DNA sequence: TGTGCCAGCAGCTCGTCCAGGGGCTCCTATGGCTACACCTTC.

The CDR3 spells CASSYSPGRTGELFF. CDR3 DNA: TGTGCCAGCAGTTACTCCCCAGGGCGCACCGGGGAGCTGTTTTTT. The V call is TRBV6-5, the J call TRBJ2-2; the D gene is possibly TRBD1 (5 bases). The CDR3 spans 15 residues. The V gene's germline CDR1 is MNHEY and CDR2 SVGAGI. Trimming cost V 0 bases and J 4 bases, with 9 bases left between them.

The chain recombines TRBV28 with TRBJ2-5, with D perhaps TRBD1 (5 bases). CDR3 size: 14 residues. CDR1 is MDHEN, CDR2 SYDVKM, per germline. V dropped 6 bases and J dropped 4 bases, with 15 bases sitting between them. Written as DNA, the CDR3 is TGTGCCAGCAGACAGGTTCGAGGTTTAGAGACCCAGTACTTC. Protein sequence: CASRQVRGLETQYF.

The V and J genes are TRBV19 and TRBJ1-1, with 7 nucleotides matching TRBD1. The CDR3 is 12 residues long. The germline V gene has CDR1 LNHDA and CDR2 SQIVND (reference sequence). The V gene end was trimmed by 6 bases and the J gene end by 5 bases; junction bases not matched to a gene: 3. As DNA, the CDR3 is TGTGCCAGTAGGCGACAGGGAACTGAAGCTTTCTTT. Encoded protein: CASRRQGTEAFF.